The text below deals with one T cell receptor beta chain. Its specificity is not known. Between 1 and 8 samples, pretreatment and on-treatment, were given by each patient. This sample was included in a study of PD-L1 blockade in urothelial cancer. At the level of the study: The number of prior chemotherapy regimens per patient was 0 to 3.

This CDR3 is 16 amino acids long. Trimming pared 5 bases from V and 3 bases from J, leaving 20 bases between. Germline-derived CDR1 and CDR2 are SEHNR and FQNEAQ (reference sequence). The study's findings and limits: Patients with durable benefit had greater blood expansion of tumor-associated TCR clones 3 weeks into treatment.

This table comes from immunoSEQ multiplex PCR, and its TCRdb copy is limited to in-frame clones, with some not included. The profile shows 65,000 to 80,000 clones, approximately 80% of them singletons. The specimen was PBMCs, collected around atezolizumab (anti-PD-L1) treatment. The chain uses TRBV7-9 and TRBJ2-7; perhaps TRBD2 as D (7 bases). This clonotype was obtained from a man in his 70s with urothelial cancer. The CDR3 DNA sequence: TGTGCCAGCAGCCCCCGAGGGGGGGAGGGGTACTACGAGCAGTACTTC. This codes for CASSPRGGEGYYEQYF.